The entry below gives a single T cell receptor beta chain sequence along with its context. This specimen includes other DNA sequences encoding the same CDR3. The data were obtained in a study of blood T cell repertoires in COVID-19. Assay: immunoSEQ multiplex PCR; the TCRdb copy retains only in-frame clones and omits some. Of hundreds of thousands of clones listed, about 87% are singletons. The specimen sequenced was peripheral blood. The sequence was obtained from a man in his sixties with acute or convalescent COVID-19.

The CDR3 nucleotides read TGTGCCAGCAGTCGACAGGGCTACGAGCAGTACTTC. Its protein is CASSRQGYEQYF. V and J are TRBV2 and TRBJ2-7; 7 bases fit TRBD1. V shed 5 bases, J shed 3 bases, and the junction held 1 base outside the gene matches. The CDR3 has 12 residues. Germline CDR1 SNHLY, CDR2 FYNNEI.